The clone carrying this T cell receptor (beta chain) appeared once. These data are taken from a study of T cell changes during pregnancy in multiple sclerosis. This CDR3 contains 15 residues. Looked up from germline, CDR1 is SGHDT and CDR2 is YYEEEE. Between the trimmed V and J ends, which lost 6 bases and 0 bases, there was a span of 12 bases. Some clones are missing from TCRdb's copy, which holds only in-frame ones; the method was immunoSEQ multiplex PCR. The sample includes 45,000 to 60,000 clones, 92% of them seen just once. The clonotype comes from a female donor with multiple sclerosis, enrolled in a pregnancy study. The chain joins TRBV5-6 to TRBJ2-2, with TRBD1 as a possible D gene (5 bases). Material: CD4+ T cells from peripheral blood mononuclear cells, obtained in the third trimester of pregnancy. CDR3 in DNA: TGTGCCAGCATCAGGGTGTCGTCGAACACCGGGGAGCTGTTTTTT. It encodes CASIRVSSNTGELFF.